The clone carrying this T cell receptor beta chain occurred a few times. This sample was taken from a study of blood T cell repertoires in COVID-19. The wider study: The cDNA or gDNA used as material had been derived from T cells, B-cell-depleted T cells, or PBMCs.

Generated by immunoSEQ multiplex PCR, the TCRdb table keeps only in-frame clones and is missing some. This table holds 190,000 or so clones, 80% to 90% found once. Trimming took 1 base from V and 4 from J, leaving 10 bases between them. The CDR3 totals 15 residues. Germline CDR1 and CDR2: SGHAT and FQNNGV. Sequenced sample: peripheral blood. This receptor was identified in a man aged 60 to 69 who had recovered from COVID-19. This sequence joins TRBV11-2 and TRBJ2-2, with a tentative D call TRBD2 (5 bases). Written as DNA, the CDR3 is TGTGCCAGCAGCTTAGGAATAGGGAGCACCGGGGAGCTGTTTTTT. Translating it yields CASSLGIGSTGELFF.